Listed here are 3 T cell receptor beta chains from one sample, sequenced in a study of cytomegalovirus exposure and HLA in healthy donors. Sequenced by immunoSEQ multiplex PCR; TCRdb stores in-frame clones only, minus some. The sample lists 82,000 or so clones; more than 85% were seen once. The sequencing input was PBMCs. The source of these receptors is a man between 18 and 35 years old in good health and CMV-seronegative.

The chain links TRBV30 to TRBJ2-5; 7 bases line up with TRBD1. Trimming took 1 base from V and 5 from J; bases not matched to a gene: 4. CDR1 GTSNPN and CDR2 SVGIG come from the germline V gene (reference sequence). There are 13 residues in the CDR3. The DNA of the CDR3 is TGTGCCTGGAGTGCCGGGACAGCGGAGACCCAGTACTTC. This encodes CAWSAGTAETQYF.

The chain employs TRBV7-9 and TRBJ2-7; D gene uncertain. Germline-derived CDR1 and CDR2 are SEHNR and FQNEAQ (reference sequence). The CDR3 runs to 11 residues. Deletions cut 5 bases from V and 3 bases from J, with 5 bases between. DNA for the CDR3: TGTGCCAGCAGCGCCTACTACGAGCAGTACTTC. It translates to CASSAYYEQYF.

The V gene is TRBV10-3, the J gene TRBJ1-2; D remains unclear. Germline V CDR1 and CDR2: ENHRY, SYGVKD. Trimming took 2 bases from V and 3 from J, leaving 7 bases between them. The CDR3 length is 13 residues. CDR3 sequence (DNA): TGTGCCATCAGTGAGGAGTTTGACTATGGCTACACCTTC. Protein sequence: CAISEEFDYGYTF.